This T cell receptor beta chain was sequenced during a study of blood T cell repertoires in COVID-19. Looking at the study overall: There were acute and convalescent COVID-19 samples, and they came from the United States, Italy and Spain. Nucleic acid was either cDNA or gDNA, and it came from T cells, B-cell-depleted T cells, or PBMCs.

In the authors' methods: Estimation of nucleated cell counts relied on the amplification of reference gene primers. The data were produced by immunoSEQ multiplex PCR, yet TCRdb's version contains in-frame clones alone and is incomplete. V and J calls and clone size are copied from that table; D and trimming were computed from the DNA. The data contain some 26,000 clones, 87% of them singletons. The CDR3 runs to 15 residues. The germline gives CDR1 SNHLY, CDR2 FYNNEI. The ends were cut back, 5 bases at V and 8 bases at J, with 18 bases in the middle. The V and J genes are TRBV2 and TRBJ2-2; TRBD1 is a possible D gene (6 bases). This receptor was identified in a human donor in a cohort sampled during active COVID-19. The specimen sequenced was peripheral blood. The CDR3 spells CASSQTTGWAGELFF. Written as DNA, the CDR3 is TGTGCCAGCAGTCAGACTACAGGGTGGGCTGGGGAGCTGTTTTTT.